Sequencing of this TCR delta chain was carried out in a study of Vδ1+ human thymocytes. Study-wide points: Thymic TRG and TRD repertoires appeared highly polyclonal.

V lost 2 bases and J lost 0, with 28 bases in between. The germline gives CDR1 TSWWSYY, CDR2 QGS. The length of the CDR3 is 21 residues. Sequences come from RNA converted to cDNA by reverse transcription. The CDR3 regions were amplified by multiplex PCR from V-gene primers to a constant-region primer. TCRdb re-called clones from the multiplex PCR reads via CATT. There are around 76,000 delta-chain clones in the sample; around 30% occur only once, and around 0.3% lies in the top ten. As regards this clone: Its antigen remains unidentified.

The sorted cells were CD3+ Vdelta1+ Vdelta2- thymocytes from alphabeta-depleted thymus. Source material: Vdelta1+ gamma-delta thymocytes from the thymus. This sample's subset: FACS-sorted CD3+ TCRalphabeta- TCRVdelta1+ TCRVdelta2- thymocytes. The TCR was taken from a boy younger than two who had congenital heart surgery. The chain is built from TRDV1 and TRDJ1; TRDD2 is a possible D gene (5 bases). The CDR3 region has the DNA TGTGCTCTTGGGGAAAACAAAGACCTACGGCTCTATAAGGCGTACACCGATAAACTCATCTTT. Its protein product is CALGENKDLRLYKAYTDKLIF.